The 5 T cell receptor beta chains below all came from one sample that was sequenced in a study of shared clonotypes between healthy human individuals. The assay was immunoSEQ multiplex PCR, and TCRdb's table has in-frame clones only and misses some. This table holds about 2.3 million clones, 85% to 95% found once. The sample consisted of naive CD4+ T cells from PBMCs. The subset was: CD45RA+ positively selected. Receptors were obtained from a man younger than 35 in good health. Some clones in this sample may be carry-over from other donors' samples.

This chain uses TRBV7-2 with TRBJ1-2; a weak D match, TRBD1 (6 bases). V dropped 5 bases and J dropped 7 bases, with 17 bases sitting between them. Germline lookup yields CDR1 SGHTA and CDR2 FQGNSA. This CDR3 contains 14 residues. CDR3 amino acids: CASSRDTRRPGYTF. For the CDR3, the DNA is TGTGCCAGCAGCAGGGACACCCGGAGGCCTGGCTACACCTTC.

This chain links TRBV25-1 with TRBJ2-1; D tentatively reads TRBD1 or TRBD2 (5 bases each). Germline CDR1 is MGHDK and CDR2 is SYGVNS. V lost 4 bases and J 0 bases, leaving 19 bases between the germline ends. The CDR3 is made up of 18 amino acids. This CDR3 is CASSATTDRDGSYNEQFF. The CDR3 nucleotides read TGTGCCAGCAGTGCGACCACCGATCGGGACGGCTCCTACAATGAGCAGTTCTTC. The whole variable domain, filled in from reference TRBV25-1 and TRBJ2-1, reads EADIYQTPRYLVIGTGKKITLECSQTMGHDKMYWYQQDPGMELHLIHYSYGVNSTEKGDLSSESTVSRIRTEHFPLTLESARPSHTSQYLCASSATTDRDGSYNEQFFGPGTRLTVL.

V is TRBV4-3 and J is TRBJ2-7; 8 nucleotides align to TRBD2. The V segment lost 0 bases and the J segment 5 bases; nucleotides outside the gene matches: 9. CDR1 is LGHNA and CDR2 is YSLEER in the germline V gene. This CDR3 is built from 16 residues. The CDR3 sequence: CASSQEDGRASHEQYF. DNA of the CDR3: TGCGCCAGCAGCCAAGAAGACGGGAGGGCCTCTCACGAGCAGTACTTC.

The gene calls are TRBV15 and TRBJ1-5; a weak D match, TRBD1 (5 bases). The CDR3 is made up of 17 amino acids. The V end was cut by 3 bases, the J end by 2 bases, with 17 bases between. Germline CDR1 reads LNHNV; CDR2 reads YYDKDF (reference sequence). The CDR3 loop reads CATSRFSGQGGNQPQHF. The CDR3 DNA reads TGTGCCACCAGCAGGTTTTCTGGGCAGGGTGGCAATCAGCCCCAGCATTTT. Together with reference TRBV15 and TRBJ1-5, the CDR3 gives the full variable domain: DAMVIQNPRYQVTQFGKPVTLSCSQTLNHNVMYWYQQKSSQAPKLLFHYYDKDFNNEADTPDNFQSRRPNTSFCFLDIRSPGLGDTAMYLCATSRFSGQGGNQPQHFGDGTRLSIL.

This chain joins TRBV28 and TRBJ2-5; D remains ambiguous. Germline V gene sequence: CDR1 MDHEN, CDR2 SYDVKM. CDR3 length: 14 amino acids. With 5 bases removed from V and 1 base from J, the gap between germline ends came to 11 bases. DNA of the CDR3: TGTGCCAGCAGTATACCCCAGTTCCAAGAGACCCAGTACTTC. It encodes CASSIPQFQETQYF.